The 28 T cell receptor beta chains below were found in one sample sequenced in a study of Graves' ophthalmopathy and Graves' hyperthyroidism. Amplification of the TCR beta CDR3 regions used RNA transcripts (as template). HTBI-primed first-round RT-PCR preceded second-round multiplex PCR. TCRdb re-called the multiplex PCR reads through MiXCR, storing one row per CDR3 protein. This sample carries some 1.1 million distinct CDR3 sequences, about 35% of them seen once, and the ten largest clones take 11%. Sequenced input: peripheral blood or thyroid tissue (not recorded which). The receptors originated from an adult man with Graves' hyperthyroidism.

This clonotype was observed many times. The J gene is TRBJ2-2, the V gene TRBV29-1; D uncertain. CDR3 length equals 18 residues. Germline CDR1 reads SQVTM; CDR2 reads ANQGSEA. V lost 7 bases, J lost 4 bases, and 28 bases lay in between. The CDR3 region has the DNA TGCAGCGCAACACAATCAGCCTCACCTCCGGTGGGCACCGGGGAGCTGTTTTTT. Translated, it gives CSATQSASPPVGTGELFF.

This clonotype was counted many times. The chain couples TRBV29-1 to TRBJ1-4, with D unclear. The ends were cut back, 0 bases at V and 8 bases at J, with 13 bases in the middle. CDR3 size: 14 residues. The germline CDR1 and CDR2 sequences are SQVTM and ANQGSEA. CDR3 sequence: CSVEDRKGSEKLFF. The CDR3 DNA reads TGCAGCGTTGAAGATCGTAAGGGTTCGGAAAAACTGTTTTTT.

The table lists this clonotype with many counts. V and J are TRBV20-1 and TRBJ1-1, with 7 bases fitting TRBD1. Germline CDR1 is DFQATT and CDR2 is SNEGSKA (reference sequence). Germline trimming cut 6 bases from V and 3 bases from J; bases unmatched to any gene: 1. The CDR3 loop spans 11 amino acids. The CDR3 DNA is TGCAGTGCAAGGGGGCACACTGAAGCTTTCTTT. The encoded protein is CSARGHTEAFF.

This clonotype showed up just a few times. CDR3 in DNA: TGTGCCAGCAAAAGTAGCGGGGGACAGGTGTCCTACGAGCAGTACTTC. This sequence encodes CASKSSGGQVSYEQYF. The chain recombines TRBV2 with TRBJ2-7, with TRBD2 as a possible D gene (9 bases). Trimming took off 7 bases at V and 1 base at J, with 20 bases between the two ends. The CDR3 consists of 16 residues. Germline V gene data show CDR1 as SNHLY and CDR2 as FYNNEI.

This rearrangement joins TRBV7-2 to TRBJ1-2; D perhaps matches TRBD1 (5 bases). The ends were cut back, 2 bases at V and 2 bases at J, with 12 bases in the middle. This CDR3 spans 15 amino acids. CDR1 and CDR2 (germline): SGHTA, FQGNSA. The CDR3 spells CASSLFGGLNYGYTF. The CDR3 DNA sequence: TGTGCCAGCAGCTTATTCGGGGGACTGAACTATGGCTACACCTTC.

The chain couples TRBV29-1 to TRBJ1-6; TRBD1 matches at 9 bases. Germline CDR1 is SQVTM and CDR2 is ANQGSEA. The CDR3 length is 15 residues. V was clipped by 8 bases and J by 5 bases; unmatched bases: 10. The CDR3 spells CSSYVTGGHNSPLHF. As DNA, the CDR3 is TGCAGCAGTTACGTGACAGGGGGACATAATTCACCCCTCCACTTT.

J is TRBJ1-5 and V is TRBV7-8, with unresolved D. Germline V CDR1 and CDR2: SGHVS, FQNEAQ. V gave up 8 bases and J gave up 7 bases, with 18 bases separating them. The CDR3 extends over 14 amino acids. The CDR3 nucleotides are TGTGCCAGCCGCCCAGAGGCGTGGCACCAGCCCCAGCATTTT. Residues: CASRPEAWHQPQHF.

This clonotype has ten or more counts. This chain joins TRBV20-1 and TRBJ2-5; D is unclear. The CDR3 length is 13 residues. Between the trimmed V and J ends, which lost 3 bases and 4 bases, there was a span of 12 bases. Per germline, CDR1 DFQATT and CDR2 SNEGSKA (reference sequence). The CDR3, as DNA: TGCAGTGCTAGGTTGGCGGTCGGAGAGACCCAGTACTTC. Translating gives CSARLAVGETQYF.

This clonotype has only a few counts. The gene calls are TRBV14 and TRBJ2-7; unclear D gene. Germline CDR1 and CDR2: SGHDN and FVKESK. The V end was cut by 1 base, the J end by 5 bases, with 6 bases between. The CDR3 totals 12 residues. CDR3 sequence (DNA): TGTGCCAGCAGCCAAGGTTGGAACGAGCAGTACTTC. It is translated as CASSQGWNEQYF.

This chain uses TRBV7-2 with TRBJ2-2; D may be TRBD1 or TRBD2 (6 bases each). Between the trimmed V and J ends, which lost 1 base and 6 bases, there was a span of 12 bases. The CDR3 extends over 15 amino acids. Germline lookup yields CDR1 SGHTA and CDR2 FQGNSA. The CDR3 loop reads CASSLGGGIPGELFF. The CDR3 nucleotides read TGTGCCAGCAGCTTAGGAGGGGGGATCCCCGGGGAGCTGTTTTTT.

As concerns this clonotype: Compared with germline, one end of the junction differs, possibly owing to a read error. The chain joins TRBV10-3 to TRBJ2-7, with no clear D. Germline values: CDR1 ENHRY, CDR2 SYGVKD. This CDR3 contains 16 residues. As DNA, the CDR3 is TGTGCCAGCAGTTGGGGTTCGGTGAACGGAGACTACGAGCAGTACTTC. It codes for CASSWGSVNGDYEQYF.

V usage is TRBV9 and J usage is TRBJ2-7; D is unresolved. This CDR3 comprises 13 residues. Germline V CDR1 and CDR2: SGDLS, YYNGEE. V was trimmed by 3 bases and J by 3 bases, leaving 10 bases between them. CDR3: CASSARLGYEQYF. The CDR3 bases are TGTGCCAGCAGCGCCCGTCTCGGCTACGAGCAGTACTTC. The variable domain in full, with the rest retrieved from reference TRBV9 and TRBJ2-7, is DSGVTQTPKHLITATGQRVTLRCSPRSGDLSVYWYQQSLDQGLQFLIQYYNGEERAKGNILERFSAQQFPDLHSELNLSSLELGDSALYFCASSARLGYEQYFGPGTRLTVT.

This chain joins TRBV7-8 and TRBJ1-2, with 7 nucleotides matching TRBD1. J gave up 7 bases and V 4 bases, and 6 bases lay outside the gene matches. The germline V gene has CDR1 SGHVS and CDR2 FQNEAQ. The CDR3 sequence is 13 residues long. The CDR3 sequence is CASSSRQGPGYTF. Here the CDR3 DNA reads TGTGCCAGCAGCTCCCGACAGGGCCCTGGCTACACCTTC. The whole variable domain, remainder taken from reference TRBV7-8 and TRBJ1-2, is GAGVSQSPRYKVAKRGQDVALRCDPISGHVSLFWYQQALGQGPEFLTYFQNEAQLDKSGLPSDRFFAERPEGSVSTLKIQRTQQEDSAVYLCASSSRQGPGYTFGSGTRLTVV.

The chain combines TRBV29-1 with TRBJ2-2, with TRBD1 matching 8 bases. Germline CDR1 reads SQVTM; CDR2 reads ANQGSEA. V lost 7 bases, J lost 1 base, and 8 bases stayed unmatched. There are 15 residues in the CDR3. The CDR3 protein is CSAQTGTGNTGELFF. Here the CDR3 DNA reads TGCAGCGCCCAAACCGGGACAGGGAACACCGGGGAGCTGTTTTTT.

This clonotype was recorded a few times. The chain has TRBV11-2 and TRBJ1-5; D is uncertain. The length of the CDR3 is 19 residues. V lost 2 bases and J 5 bases, leaving 25 bases between the germline ends. Germline V lookup: CDR1 SGHAT, CDR2 FQNNGV. The CDR3 protein is CASSLHFCKWYNLDQPQHF. Here the CDR3 DNA reads TGTGCCAGCAGCTTACACTTCTGTAAATGGTACAATTTGGATCAGCCCCAGCATTTT.

This clonotype was observed a handful of times. V usage is TRBV2 and J usage is TRBJ1-4; D is unresolved. In germline, CDR1 is SNHLY, CDR2 FYNNEI. Trimming removed 6 bases at V and 10 bases at J, with 12 bases between. The CDR3 is made up of 12 amino acids. DNA for the CDR3: TGTGCCAGCAGAGGAATATACGGAAAACTGTTTTTT. It is translated as CASRGIYGKLFF. Filled out from reference TRBV2 and TRBJ1-4, the complete variable domain reads EPEVTQTPSHQVTQMGQEVILRCVPISNHLYFYWYRQILGQKVEFLVSFYNNEISEKSEIFDDQFSVERPDGSNFTLKIRSTKLEDSAMYFCASRGIYGKLFFGSGTQLSVL.

This sequence joins TRBV20-1 and TRBJ1-5; D is unresolved. Germline CDR1 DFQATT, CDR2 SNEGSKA (reference sequence). Trimming pared 3 bases from V and 12 bases from J, leaving 3 bases between. The CDR3 has 8 residues. Written as DNA, the CDR3 is TGCAGTGCTAGGCACCAGCATTTT. Translated, it gives CSARHQHF.

This clonotype appeared a few times. The chain combines TRBV6-5 with TRBJ2-7, with TRBD1 identical over 7 bases. The CDR3 is made up of 16 amino acids. Looked up from germline, CDR1 is MNHEY and CDR2 is SVGAGI. J was trimmed by 7 bases and V by 0 bases; bases with no gene match: 12. CDR3: CASSYSTSGGRREQYF. The CDR3 nucleotides read TGTGCCAGCAGTTACTCGACGTCAGGGGGACGTCGGGAGCAGTACTTC.

V gene TRBV20-1 combines with J gene TRBJ2-7, with TRBD2 identical over 8 bases. Germline trimming cut 6 bases from V and 2 bases from J; bases unmatched to any gene: 3. Germline V gene data show CDR1 as DFQATT and CDR2 as SNEGSKA (reference sequence). This CDR3 comprises 12 residues. The CDR3 loop reads CSAEAGAYEQYF. In DNA, the CDR3 is TGCAGTGCCGAAGCGGGAGCCTACGAGCAGTACTTC.

V gene TRBV6-5 combines with J gene TRBJ2-7; D is unresolved. V was cut by 6 bases and J by 7 bases, with 13 bases left in between. From germline, CDR1 is MNHEY and CDR2 SVGAGI. The CDR3 length is 12 residues. This CDR3 reads CASSATKNEQYF. The DNA for the CDR3 is TGTGCCAGCAGCGCGACAAAAAATGAGCAGTACTTC.

This clonotype was detected ten times or more. The chain is built from TRBV24-1 and TRBJ1-2; 9 bases map to TRBD1. CDR3 length: 15 amino acids. Germline CDR1 is KGHDR and CDR2 is SFDVKD. Trimming cost V 4 bases and J 5 bases; bases outside gene matches: 7. In nucleotides, the CDR3 is TGTGCCACCAGTGAGGCCGGGACAGGGTATTATGGCTACACCTTC. Translated, it gives CATSEAGTGYYGYTF.

This clonotype was observed a few times. V gene TRBV6-5 combines with J gene TRBJ1-2; 7 bases are shared with TRBD1. The CDR3 has 16 residues. The V gene end was trimmed by 1 base and the J gene end by 7 bases; junction bases not matched to a gene: 12. In germline, CDR1 is MNHEY, CDR2 SVGAGI. In DNA, the CDR3 is TGTGCCAGCAGTTACTTGATCGACAGGGTCGATCTTGGCTACACCTTC. As protein: CASSYLIDRVDLGYTF.

As for this clonotype: This may stem from a read error, because a much larger clone lies one nucleotide away. The chain has TRBV11-1 and TRBJ2-7; perhaps D is TRBD1 or TRBD2 (6 bases each). Per the germline V gene, CDR1 is SGHAT and CDR2 is FQDESV (reference sequence). This CDR3 spans 15 amino acids. Between the trimmed V and J ends, which lost 3 bases and 2 bases, there was a span of 14 bases. The CDR3 loop is CASSFLWGAPYEQYF. CDR3 coding DNA: TGTGCCAGCAGCTTTTTGTGGGGGGCCCCCTACGAGCAGTACTTC.

This clonotype has ten or more counts. V is TRBV20-1 and J is TRBJ2-6, with D tentatively TRBD1 (6 bases). Trimming took 2 bases from V and 0 from J, leaving 11 bases between them. Per the germline V gene, CDR1 is DFQATT and CDR2 is SNEGSKA (reference sequence). The CDR3 runs to 16 residues. CDR3 in DNA: TGCAGTGCTAGAAGGGACAAGAGCTCTGGGGCCAACGTCCTGACTTTC. Encoded protein: CSARRDKSSGANVLTF.

V and J are TRBV7-2 and TRBJ1-5, with TRBD1 identical over 10 bases. CDR3 size: 16 residues. V shed 5 bases, J shed 3 bases, and the junction held 7 bases outside the gene matches. Germline values: CDR1 SGHTA, CDR2 FQGNSA. CDR3: CASSGGQGGTNQPQHF. CDR3 nucleotide sequence: TGTGCCAGCAGCGGTGGACAGGGGGGTACCAATCAGCCCCAGCATTTT.

This clonotype was counted at least ten times. This chain joins TRBV7-9 and TRBJ2-2; D gene unclear. V gave up 3 bases and J gave up 6 bases, with 11 bases separating them. CDR1 and CDR2 (germline): SEHNR, FQNEAQ (reference sequence). The CDR3 is 14 amino acids. As DNA, the CDR3 is TGTGCCAGCAGCTTCCGAGTTACCTCCGGGGAGCTGTTTTTT. Its protein is CASSFRVTSGELFF.

As concerns this clonotype: A much larger clone sits a single nucleotide away, making a read error possible. This sequence joins TRBV7-9 and TRBJ2-5; 11 nucleotides match TRBD2. Germline V gene lookup returns CDR1 SEHNR and CDR2 FQNEAQ (reference sequence). The J segment lost 13 bases and the V segment lost 5 bases, leaving 12 bases of the junction unmatched. The CDR3 contains 14 residues. The CDR3: CASSPETSGEPGYF. CDR3 nucleotide sequence: TGTGCCAGCAGCCCAGAGACTAGCGGGGAGCCGGGGTACTTC.

The V gene is TRBV7-9, the J gene TRBJ2-7; TRBD2 matches at 8 bases. The germline V gene has CDR1 SEHNR and CDR2 FQNEAQ (reference sequence). With V trimmed by 6 bases and J by 1 base, 14 bases remained unmatched. CDR3 size: 17 residues. The CDR3 sequence is CASRTPSPGTSSYEQYF. The CDR3 region has the DNA TGTGCCAGCAGAACACCCAGCCCCGGGACTAGTTCCTACGAGCAGTACTTC.